The clone carrying this T cell receptor (beta chain) was found a few times. The CDR3 is 14 residues long. The V gene's germline CDR1 is DFQATT and CDR2 SNEGSKA (reference sequence). Losses at the gene ends were 3 bases for V and 4 bases for J; bases not matched to a gene: 5. TCRdb used MiXCR to reprocess the reads, holding one entry per CDR3 protein. The sample yields some 700,000 distinct CDR3 sequences, approximately 34% seen once. These data belong to a study of T cell repertoires in cytomegalovirus infection. Turning to the study itself: Public TCR beta signatures provided an indication of both CMV infection and a matching HLA type.

The sequence came from a human donor in good health (CMV status not recorded). Some clones in this sample may be carry-over from other donors' samples. Input material: PBMCs. V and J are TRBV20-1 and TRBJ2-1; 8 bases are shared with TRBD2. CDR3 amino acids: CSARDSGNYNEQFF. The CDR3 nucleotides are TGCAGTGCTAGGGATAGCGGGAATTACAATGAGCAGTTCTTC.